This entry is about one T cell receptor (beta chain). This CDR3 is also generated by other DNA sequences in the sample. The data were obtained in a study of blood T cell repertoires in COVID-19. On the study more broadly: Nucleic acid was either cDNA or gDNA, and it came from T cells, B-cell-depleted T cells, or PBMCs.

Profiled with immunoSEQ multiplex PCR; TCRdb holds only in-frame clones, not every one. The sample has roughly 100,000 clones; approximately 80% are singletons. V shed 5 bases, J shed 4 bases, and the junction held 4 bases outside the gene matches. From germline, CDR1 is MNHEY and CDR2 SMNVEV (reference sequence). The CDR3 has 15 amino acids. The sequence came from a human donor in a cohort sampled during active COVID-19. This rearrangement joins TRBV27 to TRBJ1-5, with 11 nucleotides matching TRBD1. The sequenced sample was peripheral blood. This chain's CDR3 is CASSPGTGGNQPQHF. In DNA, the CDR3 is TGTGCCAGCAGTCCCGGGACAGGGGGTAATCAGCCCCAGCATTTT.